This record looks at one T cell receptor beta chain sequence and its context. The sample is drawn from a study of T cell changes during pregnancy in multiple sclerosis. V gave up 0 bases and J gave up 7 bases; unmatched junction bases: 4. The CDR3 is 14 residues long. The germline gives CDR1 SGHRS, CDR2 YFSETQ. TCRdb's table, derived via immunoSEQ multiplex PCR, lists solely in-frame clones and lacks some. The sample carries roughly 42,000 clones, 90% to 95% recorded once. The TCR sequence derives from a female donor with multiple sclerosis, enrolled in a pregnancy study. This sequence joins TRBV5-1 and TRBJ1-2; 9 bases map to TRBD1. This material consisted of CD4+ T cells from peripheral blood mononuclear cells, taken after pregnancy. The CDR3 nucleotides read TGCGCCAGCAGCTTGGAGGGACAGGGTCGTGGCTACACCTTC. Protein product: CASSLEGQGRGYTF.